These 5 T cell receptor beta chains share one sample of origin, sequenced in a study of regulatory T cells in long-lasting Graves disease. Time point meaning: persistent/refractory GD, antithyroid drugs over 5 years with positive TRAb. PBMC-extracted RNA yielded the TCR library. CDR3 regions were amplified by Arm-PCR using iRepertoire HTBI primers to build TCR beta libraries. TCRdb redid the calling of the multiplex PCR reads with MiXCR, one entry per CDR3 protein. The data hold 300,000 or so distinct CDR3 sequences, with around a fifth observed a single time. Sequencing was performed on peripheral blood mononuclear cells (PBMCs), taken when the disease was refractory, from a patient treated with antithyroid drugs. These receptor sequences come from a female donor with Graves disease.

This clonotype was counted many times. The DNA of the CDR3 is TGTGCCAGCAGCTTAACGTCCACAGATACGCAGTATTTT. Residues: CASSLTSTDTQYF. J is TRBJ2-3 and V is TRBV27; D uncertain. In germline, CDR1 is MNHEY, CDR2 SMNVEV (reference sequence). Deletions cut 6 bases from V and 2 bases from J, with 9 bases between. The CDR3 is 13 residues long.

This clonotype was recorded at least ten times. The V and J genes are TRBV11-2 and TRBJ2-7; tentative D call: TRBD2 (6 bases). The V end was cut by 0 bases, the J end by 2 bases, with 8 bases between. Germline CDR1 SGHAT, CDR2 FQNNGV. The CDR3 length is 14 residues. This CDR3 reads CASSLEGLTYEQYF. In DNA form, the CDR3 reads TGTGCCAGCAGCTTAGAGGGACTGACCTACGAGCAGTACTTC.

This clonotype has only a few counts. V is TRBV6-5 and J is TRBJ1-3; D not certain. The V end lost 0 bases, the J end lost 0 bases, and 9 bases lay between the germline ends. This CDR3 contains 16 residues. CDR1 and CDR2 (germline): MNHEY, SVGAGI. The CDR3 loop reads CASSYSISSSGNTIYF. The DNA of the CDR3 is TGTGCCAGCAGTTACTCGATTTCGAGCTCTGGAAACACCATATATTTT.

The gene calls are TRBV29-1 and TRBJ1-4, with D possibly matching TRBD1 (5 bases). Trimming took 5 bases from V and 10 from J, leaving 14 bases between them. The CDR3 sequence is 12 residues long. Germline V gene lookup returns CDR1 SQVTM and CDR2 ANQGSEA. CDR3 sequence reads: CSVNRMDGKLFF. The CDR3 coding sequence is TGCAGCGTTAACAGGATGGACGGAAAACTGTTTTTT. The entire variable domain, with the rest obtained from reference TRBV29-1 and TRBJ1-4, is as follows: SAVISQKPSRDICQRGTSLTIQCQVDSQVTMMFWYRQQPGQSLTLIATANQGSEATYESGFVIDKFPISRPNLTFSTLTVSNMSPEDSSIYLCSVNRMDGKLFFGSGTQLSVL.

Only a few counts were recorded for this clonotype. The chain links TRBV24-1 to TRBJ2-3; a possible D gene is TRBD2 (5 bases). Germline CDR1 reads KGHDR; CDR2 reads SFDVKD. Trimming cost V 1 base and J 4 bases, with 8 bases left between them. The CDR3 has 14 amino acids. CDR3: CATSDFRTADTQYF. The CDR3, as DNA: TGTGCCACCAGTGATTTTCGGACTGCAGATACGCAGTATTTT.